The 18 T cell receptor beta chains listed next were all sequenced from one sample in a study of blood T cell dynamics during melanoma immunotherapy. Sequencing used immunoSEQ multiplex PCR; TCRdb keeps in-frame clones, though not all of them. Of around 3,400 clones listed, 92% were seen once; the top ten hold around 0.49%. As for time point: pre-treatment baseline. The specimen was effector memory CD8+ T cells from blood, collected from a patient treated with checkpoint blockade. These receptors were obtained from a human donor with melanoma.

V and J are TRBV7-2 and TRBJ2-1; the D call may be TRBD1 or TRBD2 (6 bases each). Germline CDR1 SGHTA, CDR2 FQGNSA. This CDR3 contains 15 residues. V was clipped by 5 bases and J by 0 bases, with 11 bases between them. CDR3 nucleotides: TGTGCCAGCAGCCAAGGGGGGAGCTCCTACAATGAGCAGTTCTTC. Translation: CASSQGGSSYNEQFF.

CDR3 bases: TGTGCCAGCAGTGAAGCGCTTCGGGCAGGGTCCTATGGCTACACCTTC. Its protein product is CASSEALRAGSYGYTF. The gene calls are TRBV2 and TRBJ1-2, with a tentative D call TRBD1 (5 bases). Germline V CDR1 and CDR2: SNHLY, FYNNEI. V lost 0 bases and J lost 4, with 15 bases in between. The CDR3 has 16 amino acids.

The rearrangement joins TRBV7-8 to TRBJ2-5; D possibly matches TRBD1 or TRBD2 (6 bases each). V was trimmed by 1 base and J by 4 bases, leaving 25 bases between them. The CDR3 covers 19 residues. Germline V gene data show CDR1 as SGHVS and CDR2 as FQNEAQ. The CDR3 DNA reads as TGTGCCAGCAGCTTAGAAGGGGCGAGGGGGGTGAGTCGGCGAGAGACCCAGTACTTC. This sequence encodes CASSLEGARGVSRRETQYF.

V and J are TRBV29-1 and TRBJ1-2, with D maybe TRBD1 (5 bases). Trimming cost V 1 base and J 2 bases, with 20 bases left between them. Germline loops: CDR1 SQVTM, CDR2 ANQGSEA. The CDR3 runs to 17 residues. Here the CDR3 DNA reads TGCAGCGTTGAAGTACTGGGTGCTGGGGGAGACAACTATGGCTACACCTTC. Its protein product is CSVEVLGAGGDNYGYTF.

V is TRBV7-9 and J is TRBJ2-3, with TRBD1 matching 7 bases. The length of the CDR3 is 16 residues. J was trimmed by 0 bases and V by 4 bases; bases with no gene match: 7. Germline V CDR1 and CDR2: SEHNR, FQNEAQ (reference sequence). CDR3 DNA: TGTGCCAGCAGCTCACAGCGACAGGGCAGCACAGATACGCAGTATTTT. Translating it yields CASSSQRQGSTDTQYF.

The J gene is TRBJ1-1, the V gene TRBV4-3; D is uncertain. Deletions cut 1 base from V and 0 bases from J, with 9 bases between. The CDR3 loop spans 15 amino acids. Germline CDR1 reads LGHNA; CDR2 reads YSLEER. Here the CDR3 reads CASSQARTMNTEAFF. In nucleotides, the CDR3 is TGCGCCAGCAGCCAAGCACGTACCATGAACACTGAAGCTTTCTTT.

As to this clone: The junction departs from the called germline gene at one end, perhaps through a read error. The chain is built from TRBV7-7 and TRBJ2-7, with 11 bases identical to TRBD1. The CDR3 runs 14 residues. The germline V gene has CDR1 SSHAT and CDR2 FNYEAQ (reference sequence). CDR3 DNA: TGTGCTAGCAGCCCGGGACAGGGGGACTACGAGCAGTACTTC. It translates to CASSPGQGDYEQYF.

The chain joins TRBV4-3 to TRBJ2-1, with TRBD2 matching 15 bases. V gave up 4 bases and J gave up 10 bases; unmatched junction bases: 8. Per germline, CDR1 LGHNA and CDR2 YSLEER. The CDR3 is 16 residues long. CDR3 in DNA: TGCGCCAGCAGCCCAGGACTAGCGGGAGGGGTTGAAGAGCAGTTCTTC. This translates into CASSPGLAGGVEEQFF.

The CDR3 reads CASKGRLGYTF. The CDR3 DNA follows: TGTGCCAGCAAGGGACGGCTTGGCTACACCTTC. The chain employs TRBV2 and TRBJ1-2; perhaps TRBD1 as D (5 bases). Germline V CDR1 and CDR2: SNHLY, FYNNEI. The germline V and J ends were trimmed by 7 bases and 7 bases, with 10 bases remaining between them. CDR3 length: 11 residues. The entire variable domain, with the rest obtained from reference TRBV2 and TRBJ1-2, is as follows: EPEVTQTPSHQVTQMGQEVILRCVPISNHLYFYWYRQILGQKVEFLVSFYNNEISEKSEIFDDQFSVERPDGSNFTLKIRSTKLEDSAMYFCASKGRLGYTFGSGTRLTVV.

The chain uses TRBV6-4 and TRBJ2-3; 13 positions match TRBD2. The CDR3 length is 18 residues. Germline V gives CDR1 MRHNA, CDR2 SNTAGT. With 2 bases clipped from V and 4 bases from J, the junction kept 9 bases outside the gene matches. Here the CDR3 DNA reads TGTGCCAGCAGTGACCAGACTAGCGGGAGGACCGTCGCAGATACGCAGTATTTT. Residues: CASSDQTSGRTVADTQYF.

The chain couples TRBV29-1 to TRBJ2-1, with 7 bases identical to TRBD1. CDR3 length: 13 amino acids. V was clipped by 8 bases and J by 8 bases; unmatched bases: 12. Germline loops: CDR1 SQVTM, CDR2 ANQGSEA. CDR3 nucleotide sequence: TGCAGCCATTTGAGGGGGCCCGCCTATGAGCAGTTCTTC. It codes for CSHLRGPAYEQFF.

The genes are TRBV27 and TRBJ1-6; 8 bases line up with TRBD1. V lost 5 bases, J lost 9 bases, and 6 bases stayed unmatched. The CDR3 contains 14 residues. From germline, CDR1 is MNHEY and CDR2 SMNVEV (reference sequence). The CDR3 DNA sequence: TGTGCCAGCAGTCCCGGACAGGGACGTTCACCCCTCCACTTT. Its protein is CASSPGQGRSPLHF.

The genes are TRBV7-9 and TRBJ2-2; 10 bases map to TRBD2. The trim removed 5 bases at V and 5 bases at J, leaving 11 bases unmatched. CDR1 is SEHNR and CDR2 is FQNEAQ in the germline V gene (reference sequence). The CDR3 is made up of 17 amino acids. Here the CDR3 reads CASSHPPLAGATGELFF. The DNA for the CDR3 is TGTGCCAGCAGCCACCCTCCTCTAGCGGGAGCTACCGGGGAGCTGTTTTTT.

The V gene is TRBV7-3, the J gene TRBJ2-7; D is uncertain. V was cut by 1 base and J by 2 bases, with 6 bases left in between. The CDR3 covers 13 residues. Germline values: CDR1 SGHTA, CDR2 FQGTGA. CDR3 sequence: CASSLNSAYEQYF. The CDR3 DNA sequence: TGTGCCAGCAGCTTAAACAGCGCCTACGAGCAGTACTTC.

The chain uses TRBV16 and TRBJ1-1; a possible D gene is TRBD1 (5 bases). V gave up 7 bases and J gave up 3 bases, with 15 bases separating them. Germline V lookup: CDR1 KGHSY, CDR2 FQNENV. The CDR3 covers 14 residues. CDR3 sequence: CASTNGGAYTEAFF. In DNA, the CDR3 is TGTGCCAGCACCAACGGAGGGGCCTACACTGAAGCTTTCTTT. Complete variable domain (other parts from reference TRBV16 and TRBJ1-1): GEEVAQTPKHLVRGEGQKAKLYCAPIKGHSYVFWYQQVLKNEFKFLISFQNENVFDETGMPKERFSAKCLPNSPCSLEIQATKLEDSAVYFCASTNGGAYTEAFFGQGTRLTVV.

This clone showed up just once. The J gene is TRBJ1-2, the V gene TRBV27; D not resolved. From germline, CDR1 is MNHEY and CDR2 SMNVEV (reference sequence). Trimming stripped 6 bases from V and 4 bases from J, with 30 bases between. CDR3 length: 19 amino acids. The CDR3 spells CASSPRVIESFTPFYGYTF. In nucleotides, the CDR3 is TGTGCCAGCAGCCCCCGGGTAATTGAGTCCTTCACTCCTTTCTATGGCTACACCTTC.

The gene calls are TRBV18 and TRBJ2-1; TRBD2 matches 9 bases. V was clipped by 5 bases and J by 3 bases; unmatched bases: 8. The CDR3 has 16 residues. Germline-derived CDR1 and CDR2 are KGHSH and LQKENI. The CDR3 sequence: CASSFKVSGSYNEQFF. The CDR3 nucleotides are TGTGCCAGCTCATTCAAGGTTAGCGGGAGCTACAATGAGCAGTTCTTC.

V gene TRBV5-1 combines with J gene TRBJ2-5, with D unresolved. CDR1 and CDR2 from the germline V gene are SGHRS and YFSETQ. CDR3 length: 14 residues. The V end lost 4 bases, the J end lost 2 bases, and 12 bases lay between the germline ends. The CDR3 here is CASSLLGLQETQYF. DNA for the CDR3: TGCGCCAGCAGCCTACTGGGTTTACAAGAGACCCAGTACTTC. The full variable domain, completed using reference TRBV5-1 and TRBJ2-5, is KAGVTQTPRYLIKTRGQQVTLSCSPISGHRSVSWYQQTPGQGLQFLFEYFSETQRNKGNFPGRFSGRQFSNSRSEMNVSTLELGDSALYLCASSLLGLQETQYFGPGTRLLVL.